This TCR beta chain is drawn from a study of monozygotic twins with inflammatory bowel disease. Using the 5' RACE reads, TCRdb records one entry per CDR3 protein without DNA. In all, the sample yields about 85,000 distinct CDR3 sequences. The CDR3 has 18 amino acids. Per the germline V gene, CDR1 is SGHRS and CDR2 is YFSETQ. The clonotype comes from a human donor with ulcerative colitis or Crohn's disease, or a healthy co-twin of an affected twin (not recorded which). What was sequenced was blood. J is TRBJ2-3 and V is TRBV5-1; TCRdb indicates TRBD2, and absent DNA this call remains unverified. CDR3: CASSLPPRASGITDTQYF.